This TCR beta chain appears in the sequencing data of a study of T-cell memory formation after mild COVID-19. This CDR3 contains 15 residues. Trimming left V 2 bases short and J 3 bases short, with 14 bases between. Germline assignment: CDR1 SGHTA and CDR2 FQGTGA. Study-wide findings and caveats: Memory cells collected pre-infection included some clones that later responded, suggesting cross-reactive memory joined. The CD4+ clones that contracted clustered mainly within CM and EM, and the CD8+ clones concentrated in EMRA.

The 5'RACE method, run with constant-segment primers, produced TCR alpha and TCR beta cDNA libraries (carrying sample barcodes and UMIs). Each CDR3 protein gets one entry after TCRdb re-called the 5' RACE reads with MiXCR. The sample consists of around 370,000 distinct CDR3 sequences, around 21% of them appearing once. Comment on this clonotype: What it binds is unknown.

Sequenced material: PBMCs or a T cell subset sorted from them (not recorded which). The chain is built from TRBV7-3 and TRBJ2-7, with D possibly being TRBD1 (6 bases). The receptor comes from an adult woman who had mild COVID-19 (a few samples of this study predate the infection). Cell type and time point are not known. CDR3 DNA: TGTGCCAGCAGCTTACAACCGGCAGGGGACTACGAGCAGTACTTC. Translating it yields CASSLQPAGDYEQYF.